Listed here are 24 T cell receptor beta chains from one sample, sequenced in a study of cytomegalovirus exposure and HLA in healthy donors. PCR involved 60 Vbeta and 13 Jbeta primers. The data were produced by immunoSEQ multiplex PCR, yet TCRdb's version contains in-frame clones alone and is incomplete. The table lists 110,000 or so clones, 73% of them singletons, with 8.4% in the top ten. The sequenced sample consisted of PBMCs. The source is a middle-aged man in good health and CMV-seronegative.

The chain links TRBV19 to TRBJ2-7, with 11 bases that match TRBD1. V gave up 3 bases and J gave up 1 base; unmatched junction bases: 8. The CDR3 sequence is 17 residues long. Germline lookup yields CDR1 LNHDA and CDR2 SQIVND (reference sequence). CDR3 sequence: CASSISAGQGGSYEQYF. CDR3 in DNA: TGTGCCAGTAGTATCTCCGCGGGACAGGGGGGGTCCTACGAGCAGTACTTC.

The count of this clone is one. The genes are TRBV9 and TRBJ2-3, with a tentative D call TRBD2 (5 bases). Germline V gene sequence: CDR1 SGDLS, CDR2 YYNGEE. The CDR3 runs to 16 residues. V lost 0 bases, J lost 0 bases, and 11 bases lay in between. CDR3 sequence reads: CASSVASLPSTDTQYF. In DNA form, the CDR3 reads TGTGCCAGCAGCGTAGCTAGCCTCCCTAGCACAGATACGCAGTATTTT. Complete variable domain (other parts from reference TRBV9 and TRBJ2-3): DSGVTQTPKHLITATGQRVTLRCSPRSGDLSVYWYQQSLDQGLQFLIQYYNGEERAKGNILERFSAQQFPDLHSELNLSSLELGDSALYFCASSVASLPSTDTQYFGPGTRLTVL.

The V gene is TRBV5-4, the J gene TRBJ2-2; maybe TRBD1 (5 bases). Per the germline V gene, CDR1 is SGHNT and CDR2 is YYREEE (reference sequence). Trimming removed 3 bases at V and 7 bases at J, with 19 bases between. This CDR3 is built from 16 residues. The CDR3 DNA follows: TGTGCCAGCAGCTCCTGGGGTAAGGGGCGACACGGGGAGCTGTTTTTT. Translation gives CASSSWGKGRHGELFF.

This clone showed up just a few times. The CDR3 DNA reads as TGTGCCAGCAGCCAGGGGGCGACTACAGATACGCAGTATTTT. This codes for CASSQGATTDTQYF. V usage is TRBV4-2 and J usage is TRBJ2-3, with a possible D match to TRBD1 (6 bases). Germline V lookup: CDR1 LGHNA, CDR2 YNFKEQ. The CDR3 has 14 amino acids. Between the trimmed V and J ends, which lost 3 bases and 3 bases, there was a span of 10 bases.

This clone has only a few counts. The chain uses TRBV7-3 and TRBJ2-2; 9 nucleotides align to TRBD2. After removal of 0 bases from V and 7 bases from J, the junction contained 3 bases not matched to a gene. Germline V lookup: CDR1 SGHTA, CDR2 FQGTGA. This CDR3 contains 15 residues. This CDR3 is CASSLTAGGLGELFF. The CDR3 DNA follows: TGTGCCAGCAGCTTAACGGCGGGGGGGCTCGGGGAGCTGTTTTTT.

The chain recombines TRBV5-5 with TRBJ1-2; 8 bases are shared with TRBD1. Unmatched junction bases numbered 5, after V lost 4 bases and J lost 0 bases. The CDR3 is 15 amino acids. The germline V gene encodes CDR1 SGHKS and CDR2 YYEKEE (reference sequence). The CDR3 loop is CASSRGQEANYGYTF. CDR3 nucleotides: TGTGCCAGCAGCCGGGGACAGGAAGCTAACTATGGCTACACCTTC. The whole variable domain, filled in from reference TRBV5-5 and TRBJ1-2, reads DAGVTQSPTHLIKTRGQQVTLRCSPISGHKSVSWYQQVLGQGPQFIFQYYEKEERGRGNFPDRFSARQFPNYSSELNVNALLLGDSALYLCASSRGQEANYGYTFGSGTRLTVV.

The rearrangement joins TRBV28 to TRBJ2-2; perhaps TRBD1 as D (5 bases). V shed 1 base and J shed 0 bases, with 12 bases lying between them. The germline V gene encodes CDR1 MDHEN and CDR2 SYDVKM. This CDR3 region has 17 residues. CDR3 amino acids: CASSLFGRASNTGELFF. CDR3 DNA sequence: TGTGCCAGCAGTTTATTCGGCAGGGCCTCGAACACCGGGGAGCTGTTTTTT.

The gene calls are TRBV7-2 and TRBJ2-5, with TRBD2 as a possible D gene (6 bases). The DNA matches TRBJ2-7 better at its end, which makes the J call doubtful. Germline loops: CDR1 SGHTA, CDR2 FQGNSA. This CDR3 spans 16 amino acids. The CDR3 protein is CASSPSSRLALYEQYF. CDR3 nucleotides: TGTGCCAGCAGCCCCAGTAGTCGCCTAGCGCTATACGAGCAGTACTTC.

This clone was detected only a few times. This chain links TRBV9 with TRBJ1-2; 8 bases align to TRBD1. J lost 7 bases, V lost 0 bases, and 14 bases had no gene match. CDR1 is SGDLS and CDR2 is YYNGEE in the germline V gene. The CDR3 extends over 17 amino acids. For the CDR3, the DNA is TGTGCCAGCAGCGTAGTGGCAGGGGGCGCCGATTCTTCTGGCTACACCTTC. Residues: CASSVVAGGADSSGYTF.

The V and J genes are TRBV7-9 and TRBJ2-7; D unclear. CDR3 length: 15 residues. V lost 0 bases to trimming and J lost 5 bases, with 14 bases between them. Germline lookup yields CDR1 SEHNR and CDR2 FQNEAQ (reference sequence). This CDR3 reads CASSLATQPPDEQYF. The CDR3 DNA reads TGTGCCAGCAGCTTAGCCACACAGCCTCCAGACGAGCAGTACTTC.

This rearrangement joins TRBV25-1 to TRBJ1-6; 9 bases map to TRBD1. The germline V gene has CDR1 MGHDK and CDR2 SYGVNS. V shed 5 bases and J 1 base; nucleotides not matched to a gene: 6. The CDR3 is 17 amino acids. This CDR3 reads CASSKRDRESYNSPLHF. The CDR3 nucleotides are TGTGCCAGCAGTAAACGGGACAGGGAATCCTATAATTCACCCCTCCACTTT. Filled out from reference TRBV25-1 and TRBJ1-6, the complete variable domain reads EADIYQTPRYLVIGTGKKITLECSQTMGHDKMYWYQQDPGMELHLIHYSYGVNSTEKGDLSSESTVSRIRTEHFPLTLESARPSHTSQYLCASSKRDRESYNSPLHFGNGTRLTVT.

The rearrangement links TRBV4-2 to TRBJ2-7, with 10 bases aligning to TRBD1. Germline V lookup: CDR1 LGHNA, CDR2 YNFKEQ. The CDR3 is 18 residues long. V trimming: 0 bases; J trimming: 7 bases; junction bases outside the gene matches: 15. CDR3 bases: TGTGCCAGCAGCCAAGAGGGGGAACCGGGACAGGGGACTCGTGAGCAGTACTTC. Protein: CASSQEGEPGQGTREQYF.

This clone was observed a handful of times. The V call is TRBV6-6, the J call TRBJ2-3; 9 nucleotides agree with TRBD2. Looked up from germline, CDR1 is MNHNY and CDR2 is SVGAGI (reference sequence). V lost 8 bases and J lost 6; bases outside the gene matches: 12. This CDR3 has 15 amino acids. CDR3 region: CASASGEGLLDTQYF. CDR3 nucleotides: TGTGCCAGCGCTAGCGGGGAAGGGCTTTTGGATACGCAGTATTTT.

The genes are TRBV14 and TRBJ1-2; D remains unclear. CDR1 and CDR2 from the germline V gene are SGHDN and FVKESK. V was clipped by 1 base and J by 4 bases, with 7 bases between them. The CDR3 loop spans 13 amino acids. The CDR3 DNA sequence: TGTGCCAGCAGCCAAGGTCCGTTCTATGGCTACACCTTC. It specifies CASSQGPFYGYTF.

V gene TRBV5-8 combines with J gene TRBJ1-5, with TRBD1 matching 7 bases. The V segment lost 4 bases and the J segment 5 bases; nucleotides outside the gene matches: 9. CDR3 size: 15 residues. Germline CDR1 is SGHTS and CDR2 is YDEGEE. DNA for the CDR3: TGTGCCAGCAGCCGAGGATCAGGGGGGTATCAGCCCCAGCATTTT. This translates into CASSRGSGGYQPQHF. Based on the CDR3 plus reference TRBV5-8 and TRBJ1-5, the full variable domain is EAGVTQSPTHLIKTRGQQATLRCSPISGHTSVYWYQQALGLGLQFLLWYDEGEERNRGNFPPRFSGRQFPNYSSELNVNALELEDSALYLCASSRGSGGYQPQHFGDGTRLSIL.

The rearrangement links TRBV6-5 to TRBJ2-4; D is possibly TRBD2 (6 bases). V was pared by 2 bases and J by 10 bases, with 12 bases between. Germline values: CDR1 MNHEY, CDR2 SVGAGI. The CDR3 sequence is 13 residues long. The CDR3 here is CASSYEEGEIQYF. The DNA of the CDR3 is TGTGCCAGCAGTTACGAGGAGGGAGAAATTCAGTACTTC.

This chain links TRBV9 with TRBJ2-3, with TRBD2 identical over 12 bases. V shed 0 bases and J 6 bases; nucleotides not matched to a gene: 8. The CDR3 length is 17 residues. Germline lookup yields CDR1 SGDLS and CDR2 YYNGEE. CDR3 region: CASSVGLTSGGQDTQYF. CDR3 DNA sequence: TGTGCCAGCAGCGTAGGGCTGACTAGCGGGGGCCAGGATACGCAGTATTTT.

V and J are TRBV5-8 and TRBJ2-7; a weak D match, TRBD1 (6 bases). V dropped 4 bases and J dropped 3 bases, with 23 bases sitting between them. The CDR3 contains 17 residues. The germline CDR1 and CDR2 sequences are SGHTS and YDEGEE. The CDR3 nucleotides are TGTGCCAGCAGCCGGAGTCCCCTTAACAGGGCTGGCTACGAGCAGTACTTC. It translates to CASSRSPLNRAGYEQYF.

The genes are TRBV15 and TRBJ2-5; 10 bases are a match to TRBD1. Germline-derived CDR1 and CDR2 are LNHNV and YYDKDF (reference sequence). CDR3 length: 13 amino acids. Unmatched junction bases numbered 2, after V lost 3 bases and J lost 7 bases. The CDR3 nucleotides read TGTGCCACCAGCAGCCGGGACAGGGGGACCCAGTACTTC. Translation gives CATSSRDRGTQYF.

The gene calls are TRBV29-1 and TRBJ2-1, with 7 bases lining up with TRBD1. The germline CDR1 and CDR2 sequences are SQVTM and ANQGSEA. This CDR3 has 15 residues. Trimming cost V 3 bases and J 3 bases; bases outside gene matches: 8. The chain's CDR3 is CSVDGTADLYNEQFF. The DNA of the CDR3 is TGCAGCGTTGACGGGACAGCGGACCTCTACAATGAGCAGTTCTTC.

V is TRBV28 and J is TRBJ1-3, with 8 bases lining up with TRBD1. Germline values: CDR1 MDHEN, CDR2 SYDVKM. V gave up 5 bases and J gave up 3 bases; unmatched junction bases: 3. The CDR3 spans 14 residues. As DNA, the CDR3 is TGTGCCAGCAGTACAGGGGGATATGGAAACACCATATATTTT. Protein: CASSTGGYGNTIYF.

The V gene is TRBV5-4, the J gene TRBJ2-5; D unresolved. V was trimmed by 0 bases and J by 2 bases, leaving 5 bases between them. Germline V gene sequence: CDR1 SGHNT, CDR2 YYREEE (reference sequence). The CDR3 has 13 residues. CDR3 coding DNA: TGTGCCAGCAGCTTGGGGCAACAAGAGACCCAGTACTTC. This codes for CASSLGQQETQYF. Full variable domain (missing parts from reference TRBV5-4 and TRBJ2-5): ETGVTQSPTHLIKTRGQQVTLRCSSQSGHNTVSWYQQALGQGPQFIFQYYREEENGRGNFPPRFSGLQFPNYSSELNVNALELDDSALYLCASSLGQQETQYFGPGTRLLVL.

CDR3 bases: TGTGCCAGCAGCCAAGATTTTGCGACTCGTAATCAGCCCCAGCATTTT. As protein: CASSQDFATRNQPQHF. The genes are TRBV4-2 and TRBJ1-5; D remains unclear. Trimming removed 0 bases from V and 4 bases from J, with 13 bases in between. The CDR3 totals 16 residues. In germline, CDR1 is LGHNA, CDR2 YNFKEQ.

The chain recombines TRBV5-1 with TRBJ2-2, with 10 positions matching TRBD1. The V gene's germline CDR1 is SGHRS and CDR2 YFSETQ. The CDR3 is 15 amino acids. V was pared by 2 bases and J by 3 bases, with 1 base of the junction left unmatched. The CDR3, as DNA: TGCGCCAGCAGCTTCGGACAGGGGGACACCGGGGAGCTGTTTTTT. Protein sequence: CASSFGQGDTGELFF.